The present entry profiles one T cell receptor beta chain with its context. Antigen: not known. The V and J ends lost 6 bases and 1 base, in that order; junction bases with no gene match: 4. The length of the CDR3 is 15 residues. The germline gives CDR1 MNHEY, CDR2 SVGAGI. The data originate from a study of graft-versus-host responses after intestinal transplantation. Study-wide results and caveats: Marrow from the recipient contained GvH clones, some of which had appeared first in ileum or blood.

Using immunoSEQ multiplex PCR, the repertoire was profiled, and TCRdb retains in-frame clones only, with some absent. This sample carries about 78,000 clones, about 90% of them seen once, and the ten largest clones take 4%. The rearrangement links TRBV6-5 to TRBJ2-5; 11 bases line up with TRBD2. The sample in question was unstimulated CD8+ T cells sorted from spleen or lymph node cells, obtained before transplant. The receptor was derived from a human donor who was the organ donor for an intestinal transplant. CDR3 DNA sequence: TGTGCCAGCAGGGTAGCGGGGGGGGCCCAAGAGACCCAGTACTTC. Translation: CASRVAGGAQETQYF.